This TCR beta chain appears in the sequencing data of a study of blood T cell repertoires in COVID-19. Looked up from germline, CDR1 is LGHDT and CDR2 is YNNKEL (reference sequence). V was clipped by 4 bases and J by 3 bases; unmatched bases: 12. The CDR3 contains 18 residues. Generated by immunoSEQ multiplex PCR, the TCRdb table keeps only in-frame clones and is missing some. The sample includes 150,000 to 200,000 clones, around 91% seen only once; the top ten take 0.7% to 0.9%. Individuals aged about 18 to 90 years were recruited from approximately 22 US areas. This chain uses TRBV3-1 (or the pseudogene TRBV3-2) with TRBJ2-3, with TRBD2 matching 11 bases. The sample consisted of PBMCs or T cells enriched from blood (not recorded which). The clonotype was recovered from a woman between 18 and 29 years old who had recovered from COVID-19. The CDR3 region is CASSLFLPGLAATDTQYF. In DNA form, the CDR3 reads TGTGCCAGCAGCCTATTCTTACCGGGACTAGCGGCGACAGATACGCAGTATTTT.